One sample yielded the 29 T cell receptor beta chains listed below, sequenced in a study of cytomegalovirus exposure and HLA in healthy donors. The data were produced by immunoSEQ multiplex PCR, yet TCRdb's version contains in-frame clones alone and is incomplete. The table records roughly 300,000 clones, approximately 86% of them present only once. Specimen: PBMCs. The source of these receptors is a woman aged 25 to 39 in good health and CMV-seropositive.

The chain uses TRBV9 and TRBJ2-7; D ambiguous. CDR3 length: 14 residues. Germline CDR1 reads SGDLS; CDR2 reads YYNGEE. V was pared by 3 bases and J by 0 bases, with 10 bases between. Here the CDR3 DNA reads TGTGCCAGCAGCGAGGACGGCCTCTCCTACGAGCAGTACTTC. It translates to CASSEDGLSYEQYF. Complete variable domain (other parts from reference TRBV9 and TRBJ2-7): DSGVTQTPKHLITATGQRVTLRCSPRSGDLSVYWYQQSLDQGLQFLIQYYNGEERAKGNILERFSAQQFPDLHSELNLSSLELGDSALYFCASSEDGLSYEQYFGPGTRLTVT.

This clone has only one observation. Other nucleotide sequences from this sample produce the same CDR3. The V call is TRBV5-1, the J call TRBJ2-7, with 9 nucleotides matching TRBD1. CDR3 length equals 14 residues. V lost 2 bases to trimming and J lost 2 bases; unmatched junction nucleotides: 2. The germline V gene encodes CDR1 SGHRS and CDR2 YFSETQ. CDR3: CASSFGTGTYEQYF. CDR3 nucleotides: TGCGCCAGCAGCTTTGGGACAGGGACCTACGAGCAGTACTTC.

This chain links TRBV7-3 with TRBJ2-1; D is perhaps TRBD1 (5 bases). The CDR3 loop spans 15 amino acids. Germline lookup yields CDR1 SGHTA and CDR2 FQGTGA. Trimming removed 1 base at V and 7 bases at J, with 14 bases between. The CDR3 DNA sequence: TGTGCCAGCAGCTTAATGAGGCAGGGTATGAATGAGCAGTTCTTC. Protein: CASSLMRQGMNEQFF.

This rearrangement joins TRBV7-8 to TRBJ1-2, with a weak D call TRBD1 (5 bases). V was cut by 1 base and J by 6 bases, with 12 bases left in between. The CDR3 is 14 amino acids. Germline CDR1 SGHVS, CDR2 FQNEAQ. CDR3 residues: CASSLGAAGNGYTF. DNA for the CDR3: TGTGCCAGCAGCTTAGGAGCGGCAGGGAATGGCTACACCTTC. The full variable domain, in which reference TRBV7-8 and TRBJ1-2 provide the parts outside the CDR3, is GAGVSQSPRYKVAKRGQDVALRCDPISGHVSLFWYQQALGQGPEFLTYFQNEAQLDKSGLPSDRFFAERPEGSVSTLKIQRTQQEDSAVYLCASSLGAAGNGYTFGSGTRLTVV.

The chain carries TRBV28 and TRBJ2-7, with TRBD1 matching over 10 bases. The trim removed 8 bases at V and 2 bases at J, leaving 6 bases unmatched. The CDR3 sequence is 14 residues long. CDR1 is MDHEN, CDR2 SYDVKM, per germline. In nucleotides, the CDR3 is TGTGCCAGCGGAACCGGGACAGGGGCCTACGAGCAGTACTTC. This codes for CASGTGTGAYEQYF. Supplemented by reference TRBV28 and TRBJ2-7, the full variable domain reads DVKVTQSSRYLVKRTGEKVFLECVQDMDHENMFWYRQDPGLGLRLIYFSYDVKMKEKGDIPEGYSVSREKKERFSLILESASTNQTSMYLCASGTGTGAYEQYFGPGTRLTVT.

The chain joins TRBV6-8 to TRBJ1-2, with D possibly being TRBD1 (6 bases). Germline assignment: CDR1 MNHGY and CDR2 SAAAGT. The ends were cut back, 0 bases at V and 8 bases at J, with 7 bases in the middle. The CDR3 length is 12 residues. The CDR3 region is CASSYSGGGYTF. In DNA form, the CDR3 reads TGTGCCAGCAGTTACTCGGGGGGCGGCTACACCTTC.

The chain carries TRBV27 and TRBJ2-3; no clear D gene. The V gene's germline CDR1 is MNHEY and CDR2 SMNVEV (reference sequence). V lost 4 bases and J 4 bases, leaving 6 bases between the germline ends. The CDR3 extends over 12 amino acids. The CDR3 region is CASSSAPDTQYF. CDR3 DNA sequence: TGTGCCAGCAGTTCGGCGCCAGATACGCAGTATTTT.

V is TRBV28 and J is TRBJ1-6; D is possibly TRBD1 (5 bases). The CDR3 runs to 16 residues. Germline CDR1 MDHEN, CDR2 SYDVKM. Trimming took off 2 bases at V and 7 bases at J, with 15 bases between the two ends. CDR3 region: CASSLERQRLNSPLHF. The CDR3 region has the DNA TGTGCCAGCAGTTTAGAGAGACAGCGCCTCAATTCACCCCTCCACTTT. The full variable domain, completed using reference TRBV28 and TRBJ1-6, is DVKVTQSSRYLVKRTGEKVFLECVQDMDHENMFWYRQDPGLGLRLIYFSYDVKMKEKGDIPEGYSVSREKKERFSLILESASTNQTSMYLCASSLERQRLNSPLHFGNGTRLTVT.

The genes are TRBV7-3 and TRBJ2-1; no definite D call. The CDR3 contains 12 residues. V dropped 5 bases and J dropped 7 bases, with 9 bases sitting between them. Germline V gives CDR1 SGHTA, CDR2 FQGTGA. In nucleotides, the CDR3 is TGTGCCAGCAGCCCGGAGTCTAATGAGCAGTTCTTC. Translation: CASSPESNEQFF. Full variable domain (missing parts from reference TRBV7-3 and TRBJ2-1): GAGVSQTPSNKVTEKGKYVELRCDPISGHTALYWYRQSLGQGPEFLIYFQGTGAADDSGLPNDRFFAVRPEGSVSTLKIQRTERGDSAVYLCASSPESNEQFFGPGTRLTVL.

The J gene is TRBJ2-6, the V gene TRBV6-1; TRBD1 might be the D (6 bases). CDR3 size: 14 residues. CDR1 and CDR2 (germline): MNHNS, SASEGT. V shed 6 bases and J shed 4 bases, with 10 bases lying between them. The CDR3: CASSRGPGANVLTF. As DNA, the CDR3 is TGTGCCAGCAGCAGGGGTCCCGGGGCCAACGTCCTGACTTTC.

V and J are TRBV4-3 and TRBJ2-3, with 11 bases fitting TRBD2. The germline V gene has CDR1 LGHNA and CDR2 YSLEER. The CDR3 loop spans 19 amino acids. Trimming at V came to 3 bases and at J to 4 bases, leaving 15 bases not matched to a gene. The CDR3 reads CASSHLSPTSGVEADTQYF. The CDR3 DNA follows: TGCGCCAGCAGCCACCTATCCCCGACTAGCGGGGTGGAGGCAGATACGCAGTATTTT.

V gene TRBV19 combines with J gene TRBJ1-5; D perhaps matches TRBD1 (5 bases). Germline assignment: CDR1 LNHDA and CDR2 SQIVND (reference sequence). V was pared by 4 bases and J by 6 bases, with 13 bases between. The length of the CDR3 is 14 residues. CDR3 nucleotide sequence: TGTGCCAGTAGTACCGGGCCGGGGGGTCAGCCCCAGCATTTT. Protein sequence: CASSTGPGGQPQHF.

V and J are TRBV7-5 and TRBJ1-2; the table's D call, TRBD1, was not checked against the DNA. TRBV7-5 is described as a pseudogene. The CDR3 covers 17 residues. CDR3 sequence (DNA): TGTGCCAGAAGCAAGGGACAGGCGAACTTAGCTAACTATGGCTACACCTTC. Translation: CARSKGQANLANYGYTF.

V and J are TRBV6-1 and TRBJ1-1, with 8 bases fitting TRBD1. Germline assignment: CDR1 MNHNS and CDR2 SASEGT. The CDR3 is 17 amino acids. The V segment lost 3 bases and the J segment 4 bases; nucleotides outside the gene matches: 13. The CDR3 nucleotides are TGTGCCAGCAGTGATACAGGGGGTCCCGGGCCTAGCACTGAAGCTTTCTTT. This sequence encodes CASSDTGGPGPSTEAFF.

A single count supports this clone. This rearrangement joins TRBV28 to TRBJ2-7, with a tentative D call TRBD1 (5 bases). The V gene lost 3 bases and the J gene lost 2 bases, with 11 bases spanning the gap. CDR1 MDHEN and CDR2 SYDVKM come from the germline V gene. There are 14 residues in the CDR3. CDR3 nucleotides: TGTGCCAGCAGTTTGAAGGACACAACCTACGAGCAGTACTTC. Its protein is CASSLKDTTYEQYF.

The V and J genes are TRBV2 and TRBJ1-2; 11 bases are shared with TRBD1. This CDR3 is built from 17 residues. The germline CDR1 and CDR2 sequences are SNHLY and FYNNEI. V shed 0 bases, J shed 1 base, and the junction held 4 bases outside the gene matches. The DNA of the CDR3 is TGTGCCAGCAGTGAAGCTTGGACAGGGGGCCATAACTATGGCTACACCTTC. Translated: CASSEAWTGGHNYGYTF.

This chain links TRBV4-3 with TRBJ2-1, with 9 bases aligning to TRBD1. The V segment lost 0 bases and the J segment 8 bases; nucleotides outside the gene matches: 8. Germline V CDR1 and CDR2: LGHNA, YSLEER. The CDR3 contains 16 residues. Written as DNA, the CDR3 is TGCGCCAGCAGCCAAGATGGGGGACAGGGTGGAGATGAGCAGTTCTTC. Translated, it gives CASSQDGGQGGDEQFF.

V is TRBV13 and J is TRBJ2-5; possibly TRBD1 or TRBD2 for D (5 bases each). The ends were cut back, 0 bases at V and 5 bases at J, with 16 bases in the middle. The CDR3 covers 16 residues. Germline V lookup: CDR1 PRHDT, CDR2 FYEKMQ (reference sequence). DNA for the CDR3: TGTGCCAGCAGCTTAGGGGCTAGCTGGGGGTTGGAGACCCAGTACTTC. Protein sequence: CASSLGASWGLETQYF. Filled out from reference TRBV13 and TRBJ2-5, the complete variable domain reads AAGVIQSPRHLIKEKRETATLKCYPIPRHDTVYWYQQGPGQDPQFLISFYEKMQSDKGSIPDRFSAQQFSDYHSELNMSSLELGDSALYFCASSLGASWGLETQYFGPGTRLLVL.

The rearrangement links TRBV6-5 to TRBJ2-5; TRBD1 matches 7 bases. Per germline, CDR1 MNHEY and CDR2 SVGAGI. J was trimmed by 5 bases and V by 4 bases; bases with no gene match: 4. The CDR3 has 13 residues. The CDR3 region is CASSSQGWETQYF. CDR3 coding DNA: TGTGCCAGCAGTTCACAGGGGTGGGAGACCCAGTACTTC.

The J gene is TRBJ2-3, the V gene TRBV14; D may be TRBD1 or TRBD2 (6 bases each). V dropped 8 bases and J dropped 3 bases, with 15 bases sitting between them. The CDR3 loop spans 14 amino acids. Germline CDR1 and CDR2: SGHDN and FVKESK. The CDR3 here is CASARRGQTDTQYF. CDR3 nucleotides: TGTGCCAGCGCGCGTCGGGGGCAGACAGATACGCAGTATTTT.

This chain joins TRBV29-1 and TRBJ2-2; D is unresolved. CDR3 size: 11 residues. Per the germline V gene, CDR1 is SQVTM and CDR2 is ANQGSEA. The ends were cut back, 5 bases at V and 7 bases at J, with 8 bases in the middle. For the CDR3, the DNA is TGCAGCGTTACGGTAGGCGGGGAGCTGTTTTTT. This codes for CSVTVGGELFF.

The J gene is TRBJ2-5, the V gene TRBV13, with 7 nucleotides matching TRBD2. Germline loops: CDR1 PRHDT, CDR2 FYEKMQ (reference sequence). This CDR3 contains 20 residues. J was trimmed by 1 base and V by 5 bases; bases with no gene match: 22. CDR3 residues: CASSRYDILIGEGSQETQYF. For the CDR3, the DNA is TGTGCCAGCAGCCGATACGACATTCTTATCGGGGAGGGGAGCCAAGAGACCCAGTACTTC. Full variable domain (rest looked up from reference TRBV13 and TRBJ2-5): AAGVIQSPRHLIKEKRETATLKCYPIPRHDTVYWYQQGPGQDPQFLISFYEKMQSDKGSIPDRFSAQQFSDYHSELNMSSLELGDSALYFCASSRYDILIGEGSQETQYFGPGTRLLVL.

The rearrangement joins TRBV15 to TRBJ2-1; the match to TRBD2 covers 7 bases. Germline-derived CDR1 and CDR2 are LNHNV and YYDKDF (reference sequence). With 2 bases clipped from V and 4 bases from J, the junction kept 5 bases outside the gene matches. The CDR3 length is 15 residues. This chain's CDR3 is CATSRQSGGYNEQFF. CDR3 nucleotides: TGTGCCACCAGCAGACAGTCCGGGGGGTACAATGAGCAGTTCTTC. Full variable domain (remainder filled in from reference TRBV15 and TRBJ2-1): DAMVIQNPRYQVTQFGKPVTLSCSQTLNHNVMYWYQQKSSQAPKLLFHYYDKDFNNEADTPDNFQSRRPNTSFCFLDIRSPGLGDTAMYLCATSRQSGGYNEQFFGPGTRLTVL.

V is TRBV28 and J is TRBJ2-2; weak D call: TRBD2 (6 bases). CDR3 size: 15 residues. Trimming cost V 7 bases and J 3 bases, with 15 bases left between them. The germline V gene has CDR1 MDHEN and CDR2 SYDVKM. The CDR3 DNA follows: TGTGCCAGCACCTACCAGGGAGGACACACCGGGGAGCTGTTTTTT. Protein product: CASTYQGGHTGELFF.

This clone showed up just a few times. The chain joins TRBV28 to TRBJ1-2; a weak D match, TRBD1 (5 bases). The CDR3 consists of 15 residues. Germline V gene data show CDR1 as MDHEN and CDR2 as SYDVKM. Trimming shortened V by 2 bases and J by 8 bases, and 18 bases separated the two germline ends. The CDR3 coding sequence is TGTGCCAGCAGTTTAGGGGGAGGCAGTTCATCGGGCTACACCTTC. The encoded protein is CASSLGGGSSSGYTF.

The V and J genes are TRBV6-8 and TRBJ1-4, with D unclear. The germline gives CDR1 MNHGY, CDR2 SAAAGT. V lost 0 bases and J 5 bases, leaving 1 base between the germline ends. The CDR3 covers 12 residues. CDR3 DNA sequence: TGTGCCAGCAGTTACTCGAATGAAAAACTGTTTTTT. Amino acids: CASSYSNEKLFF.

The CDR3 region has the DNA TGTGCCAGCAGCTTAGGTGGCTCAGGCGGGGAGCTGTTTTTT. It is translated as CASSLGGSGGELFF. The chain has TRBV7-3 and TRBJ2-2; D remains ambiguous. Germline loops: CDR1 SGHTA, CDR2 FQGTGA. V was shortened by 2 bases and J by 7 bases, with 11 bases between the two germline ends. The CDR3 sequence is 14 residues long.

The chain couples TRBV10-3 to TRBJ2-7, with a tentative D call TRBD2 (5 bases). The V gene's germline CDR1 is ENHRY and CDR2 SYGVKD. V lost 6 bases to trimming and J lost 0 bases, with 6 bases between them. The CDR3 runs 12 residues. Here the CDR3 DNA reads TGTGCCATCAGCGACTACTCCTACGAGCAGTACTTC. As protein: CAISDYSYEQYF.

This clone was observed a few times. The chain is built from TRBV28 and TRBJ1-4; D gene ambiguous. CDR1 is MDHEN, CDR2 SYDVKM, per germline. The CDR3 is 13 residues long. Between the trimmed V and J ends, which lost 3 bases and 11 bases, there was a span of 13 bases. CDR3 amino acids: CASSFERNGKLFF. The CDR3 DNA reads as TGTGCCAGCAGTTTTGAGAGGAATGGGAAACTGTTTTTT.